The T cell receptor beta chain under discussion was sequenced for a study of cytomegalovirus exposure and HLA in healthy donors. Study conclusions and caveats: HLA restriction was apparent for most CMV-associated TCR beta chains in a later analysis.

60 Vbeta and 13 Jbeta primers were used in PCR. The repertoire was sequenced with immunoSEQ multiplex PCR; TCRdb's copy has only in-frame clones and lacks some. Of 55,000 to 65,000 clones in the sample, around 82% were seen once. There are 16 residues in the CDR3. The junction had 9 bases not matched to a gene; V was cut back by 3 bases and J by 5 bases. Germline CDR1 and CDR2: MGHRA and YSYEKL. This clone came up once. No antigen is known for it. This sample includes further DNA sequences coding for the same CDR3. The clonotype originates from a male donor in good health and CMV-seronegative. V usage is TRBV4-1 and J usage is TRBJ1-5, with 8 nucleotides matching TRBD1. Specimen: PBMCs. The CDR3 bases are TGCGCCAGCAGCCATGTGACAGGGACAGGCCATCAGCCCCAGCATTTT. This codes for CASSHVTGTGHQPQHF.